This T cell receptor beta chain was observed in a study of cytomegalovirus exposure and HLA in healthy donors. There are 16 residues in the CDR3. In germline, CDR1 is SGHVS, CDR2 FNYEAQ. Trimming stripped 4 bases from V and 2 bases from J, with 16 bases between. 60 Vbeta and 13 Jbeta primers were used in PCR. Using immunoSEQ multiplex PCR, the repertoire was profiled, and TCRdb retains in-frame clones only, with some absent. The table includes more than 150,000 clones, over 65% detected once. The receptor comes from a man between 18 and 35 years old in good health and CMV-seronegative. The chain recombines TRBV7-6 with TRBJ2-3, with D perhaps matching TRBD2 (5 bases). Sequencing was done on a sample of PBMCs. CDR3 sequence (DNA): TGTGCCAGCAGCTCTGGACTCTCTAGGTACACAGATACGCAGTATTTT. Encoded protein: CASSSGLSRYTDTQYF.